A single sample gave rise to the 25 T cell receptor beta chains below, sequenced in a study of molecular identifiers for immune sequencing clone quantification. MiXCR, run by TCRdb on the PCR reads, gives a single entry per CDR3 protein. The sample yields hundreds of thousands of distinct CDR3 sequences, 25% seen once. The sample taken for sequencing was naive CD8+ T cells from blood, with Jurkat cell RNA spiked in. Subset denoted: FACS-sorted CD8+CD4-CCR7+CD45RA+ naive T cells. Receptors were obtained from a human donor in good health. Some libraries in this study had Jurkat cell RNA spiked in.

This clonotype was detected ten times or more. The rearrangement uses TRBV30 and TRBJ2-1; 7 bases fit TRBD1. The CDR3 is 14 residues long. V trimming: 4 bases; J trimming: 6 bases; junction bases outside the gene matches: 9. The germline V gene encodes CDR1 GTSNPN and CDR2 SVGIG (reference sequence). CDR3 coding DNA: TGTGCCTGGAACTGGGCAGGGGGATCCAATGAGCAGTTCTTC. It encodes CAWNWAGGSNEQFF.

The table lists this clonotype with a count of one. This chain uses TRBV7-2 with TRBJ2-5; a weak D match, TRBD1 (6 bases). The CDR3 consists of 14 residues. Germline CDR1 reads SGHTA; CDR2 reads FQGNSA. The V gene lost 4 bases and the J gene lost 4 bases, with 13 bases spanning the gap. CDR3 in DNA: TGTGCCAGCAGCTCTGGGGACACCCGAGAGACCCAGTACTTC. This sequence encodes CASSSGDTRETQYF.

The chain uses TRBV7-6 and TRBJ2-5; 8 bases map to TRBD1. J was trimmed by 4 bases and V by 5 bases; bases with no gene match: 9. The CDR3 loop spans 15 amino acids. Germline V CDR1 and CDR2: SGHVS, FNYEAQ. CDR3 in DNA: TGTGCCAGCAGCCCAGGGGGCGTTTTGGGAGAGACCCAGTACTTC. Its translation: CASSPGGVLGETQYF.

This clonotype was seen only a few times. CDR3 nucleotide sequence: TGCAGTGCTAGGCCGTTTTACCAAGAGACCCAGTACTTC. Translation: CSARPFYQETQYF. The rearrangement joins TRBV20-1 to TRBJ2-5; D is unclear. Between the trimmed V and J ends, which lost 3 bases and 0 bases, there was a span of 8 bases. The CDR3 is made up of 13 amino acids. Per the germline V gene, CDR1 is DFQATT and CDR2 is SNEGSKA (reference sequence).

About this clonotype itself: This may stem from a read error, because a much larger clone lies one nucleotide away. The rearrangement joins TRBV7-6 to TRBJ2-3; D possibly corresponds to TRBD1 (5 bases). The CDR3 is made up of 15 amino acids. Germline loops: CDR1 SGHVS, CDR2 FNYEAQ. V was pared by 1 base and J by 2 bases, with 10 bases between. The CDR3 sequence: CASSLEGNDTDTQYF. In DNA form, the CDR3 reads TGTGCCAGCAGCTTAGAGGGGAACGACACAGATACGCAGTATTTT.

As concerns this clonotype: This may come from a read error, since a much larger clone is one base off. Here the CDR3 omits its conserved ending phenylalanine or tryptophan, so a read error is the likely source. The V call is TRBV12-3 or TRBV12-4, the J call TRBJ2-6; D possibly corresponds to TRBD2 (6 bases). V lost 4 bases, J lost 4 bases, and 17 bases lay in between. This CDR3 has 17 residues. As DNA, the CDR3 is TGTGCCAGCAGTTCCACGGAGGTGGCGGGAGGGGCCAACGTCCTGACTCTC. Encoded protein: CASSSTEVAGGANVLTL.

This clonotype was seen ten or more times. This chain uses TRBV29-1 with TRBJ1-1; D not certain. V lost 3 bases and J lost 10, with 12 bases in between. The germline V gene encodes CDR1 SQVTM and CDR2 ANQGSEA. This CDR3 is built from 11 residues. The CDR3 DNA follows: TGCAGCGTTGATGCAGGTCGGGGAGCTTTCTTT. Its translation: CSVDAGRGAFF.

In this sample, this clonotype turned up a few times. J is TRBJ2-7 and V is TRBV10-3, with 7 bases identical to TRBD1. Germline-derived CDR1 and CDR2 are ENHRY and SYGVKD. The J segment lost 2 bases and the V segment lost 6 bases, leaving 7 bases of the junction unmatched. This CDR3 is 14 amino acids long. The CDR3 here is CAISPTGNPYEQYF. CDR3 bases: TGTGCCATCAGCCCGACAGGGAACCCCTACGAGCAGTACTTC.

This clonotype has just a few counts. The chain joins TRBV12-5 to TRBJ1-4, with TRBD1 identical over 7 bases. The V and J ends lost 2 bases and 5 bases, in that order; junction bases with no gene match: 8. The germline gives CDR1 LGHNT, CDR2 FRNRAP. There are 16 residues in the CDR3. The DNA for the CDR3 is TGTGCTAGTGGTTTGCCCCCGGACAGGTCCAATGAAAAACTGTTTTTT. Protein product: CASGLPPDRSNEKLFF. The full variable domain, its missing parts supplied by reference TRBV12-5 and TRBJ1-4, is DARVTQTPRHKVTEMGQEVTMRCQPILGHNTVFWYRQTMMQGLELLAYFRNRAPLDDSGMPKDRFSAEMPDATLATLKIQPSEPRDSAVYFCASGLPPDRSNEKLFFGSGTQLSVL.

The rearrangement links TRBV6-5 to TRBJ1-5; D not resolved. The V end lost 6 bases, the J end lost 0 bases, and 12 bases lay between the germline ends. CDR1 and CDR2 from the germline V gene are MNHEY and SVGAGI. The CDR3 length is 15 residues. The CDR3 loop reads CASRPTSYSNQPQHF. The CDR3 coding sequence is TGTGCCAGCAGGCCAACCTCGTATAGCAATCAGCCCCAGCATTTT.

The rearrangement links TRBV5-1 to TRBJ2-1; no definite D call. The CDR3 is 16 amino acids. The germline V gene has CDR1 SGHRS and CDR2 YFSETQ. V lost 0 bases, J lost 3 bases, and 13 bases lay in between. The CDR3 coding sequence is TGCGCCAGCAGCTTGGACGGTCGTCCAGGCTACAATGAGCAGTTCTTC. It translates to CASSLDGRPGYNEQFF.

This clonotype has at least ten counts. This chain uses TRBV14 with TRBJ2-7; D unclear. The CDR3 is made up of 12 amino acids. The germline CDR1 and CDR2 sequences are SGHDN and FVKESK. Deletions cut 6 bases from V and 4 bases from J, with 10 bases between. DNA for the CDR3: TGTGCCAGCAGTCACTGGTCTTACGAGCAGTACTTC. The encoded protein is CASSHWSYEQYF.

This clonotype was seen more than once but under ten times. This chain connects TRBV25-1 to TRBJ1-3, with a possible D match to TRBD1 (6 bases). V lost 8 bases and J 6 bases, leaving 23 bases between the germline ends. The CDR3 is made up of 16 amino acids. Germline V gives CDR1 MGHDK, CDR2 SYGVNS. The CDR3 DNA sequence: TGTGCCAGCTCGGGGTACCGGGACACACGCTTAAACACCATATATTTT. It specifies CASSGYRDTRLNTIYF.

The chain joins TRBV4-1 to TRBJ1-2; weak D call: TRBD1 (6 bases). The germline V gene encodes CDR1 MGHRA and CDR2 YSYEKL. The CDR3 spans 16 residues. The V gene lost 4 bases and the J gene lost 5 bases, with 20 bases spanning the gap. As DNA, the CDR3 is TGCGCCAGCAGCCGGGTGACAGGAGCCCCCTTTTATGGCTACACCTTC. Its translation is CASSRVTGAPFYGYTF.

Comment on this clonotype: The junction departs from germline at one end; a sequencing error may be responsible. The V and J genes are TRBV5-1 and TRBJ2-1; D is unclear. This CDR3 has 13 amino acids. Germline V gene lookup returns CDR1 SGHRS and CDR2 YFSETQ. The DNA of the CDR3 is TGCGCCGGCAGCTTGGAGTGGTATGATGAGCAGTTCTTC. Translating gives CAGSLEWYDEQFF.

This clonotype has a handful of counts. The V and J genes are TRBV2 and TRBJ1-2; 7 bases match TRBD1. V lost 8 bases to trimming and J lost 5 bases; unmatched junction nucleotides: 8. Germline V gene data show CDR1 as SNHLY and CDR2 as FYNNEI. This CDR3 comprises 13 residues. The CDR3 protein is CASYPGQTYGYTF. CDR3 in DNA: TGTGCCAGCTATCCGGGACAGACTTATGGCTACACCTTC.

Ten or more counts support this clonotype. V is TRBV20-1 and J is TRBJ2-7; 8 bases fit TRBD1. The CDR3 is 14 amino acids. The V gene end was trimmed by 3 bases and the J gene end by 9 bases; junction bases not matched to a gene: 13. Looked up from germline, CDR1 is DFQATT and CDR2 is SNEGSKA (reference sequence). The CDR3 bases are TGCAGTGCTAGCCCCCCAGGGGGCCTCTTGTGGCAGTACTTC. The encoded protein is CSASPPGGLLWQYF.

Note on this clonotype: This CDR3 is missing its conserved last phenylalanine or tryptophan, likely due to a read error. The J gene is TRBJ1-3, the V gene TRBV7-2; no clear D. Trimming pared 11 bases from V and 4 bases from J, leaving 15 bases between. The CDR3 spans 13 residues. Per germline, CDR1 SGHTA and CDR2 FQGNSA. The CDR3 reads CADLRREGNTIYL. The DNA of the CDR3 is TGTGCCGACCTCCGAAGGGAAGGAAACACCATATATTTA.

V and J are TRBV7-6 and TRBJ1-1, with D possibly matching TRBD1 (6 bases). The germline V gene has CDR1 SGHVS and CDR2 FNYEAQ. This CDR3 has 16 amino acids. V was cut by 6 bases and J by 6 bases, with 23 bases left in between. CDR3 amino acids: CASSTTLGGLVAEAFF. The CDR3 DNA reads as TGTGCCAGCAGTACAACCTTGGGGGGGCTTGTGGCTGAAGCTTTCTTT.

The table lists this clonotype with a few counts. The chain recombines TRBV20-1 with TRBJ1-5; D gene uncertain. CDR1 DFQATT and CDR2 SNEGSKA come from the germline V gene (reference sequence). CDR3 length: 14 residues. V lost 1 base and J 1 base, leaving 8 bases between the germline ends. Here the CDR3 DNA reads TGCAGTGCTAGAGTCGGGATGAGCAATCAGCCCCAGCATTTT. Amino acids: CSARVGMSNQPQHF.

The J gene is TRBJ1-6, the V gene TRBV25-1; D unclear. Trimming pared 2 bases from V and 9 bases from J, leaving 26 bases between. CDR1 is MGHDK, CDR2 SYGVNS, per germline. The CDR3 is made up of 19 amino acids. CDR3 nucleotide sequence: TGTGCCAGCAGTGAACACGCCAGGATACAGCCGGTAGGGTGTTCACCCCTCCACTTT. As protein: CASSEHARIQPVGCSPLHF.

This clonotype has just a few counts. The chain links TRBV3-1 to TRBJ2-1; possible D gene TRBD1, 5 bases. V shed 2 bases and J shed 4 bases, with 15 bases lying between them. Looked up from germline, CDR1 is LGHDT and CDR2 is YNNKEL (reference sequence). The CDR3 runs to 16 residues. The CDR3 loop reads CASSQFQRGLYNEQFF. The CDR3 DNA is TGTGCCAGCAGCCAATTTCAAAGGGGCCTTTACAATGAGCAGTTCTTC.

This clonotype has a count of ten or more. The chain uses TRBV12-3 or TRBV12-4 and TRBJ1-1; TRBD1 matches 7 bases. Trimming took 5 bases from V and 0 from J; bases not matched to a gene: 3. The CDR3 runs to 14 residues. This CDR3 reads CASSGGGLNTEAFF. The CDR3 nucleotides are TGTGCCAGCAGTGGAGGGGGCTTGAACACTGAAGCTTTCTTT.

Comments on this clonotype: A much larger clonotype is one base distant, so this may be a read error. CDR3 residues: CSVGLSPAGGVNEQFF. The DNA of the CDR3 is TGCAGCGTTGGTCTGTCGCCAGCGGGAGGTGTAAATGAGCAGTTCTTC. The chain uses TRBV29-1 and TRBJ2-1, with 9 bases that match TRBD2. The V and J ends lost 4 bases and 7 bases, in that order; junction bases with no gene match: 14. Germline CDR1 SQVTM, CDR2 ANQGSEA. The CDR3 spans 16 residues.

As concerns this clonotype: An end of the junction differs from the germline gene, which may be a read error. The V and J genes are TRBV7-9 and TRBJ1-2, with 7 bases matching TRBD1. The CDR3 is 12 residues long. The germline gives CDR1 SEHNR, CDR2 FQNEAQ (reference sequence). CDR3 sequence (DNA): TGTGCCGGTACAGGGGAGGCCTATGGCTTCACCTTC. Translation: CAGTGEAYGFTF.